The T cell receptor beta chain described here comes from a study of blood T cells in healthy people across ages. Study context: About one barcoded beta molecule per two T cells came from capture by template switching.

As concerns this clonotype: The antigen is unknown.

Together with a sample-barcoded 5' primer, a J-beta primer mix was included in a second PCR lasting 7 to 11 cycles. TCRdb independently ran MiXCR on the 5' RACE reads; one entry per CDR3 protein. The data hold around 1,000,000 distinct CDR3 sequences, with around 25% observed a single time. V lost 10 bases and J lost 7; bases outside the gene matches: 10. Per germline, CDR1 MGHDK and CDR2 SYGVNS. The CDR3 length is 12 residues. Study-wide results and caveats: Older individuals had lower TCR beta diversity per million T cells (the decline was roughly linear).

Per sample, extraction of total RNA gave at least 5.5 micrograms in every case. The same data also went into a second study, on T cells of mothers and their children. As reported in that work: Per child, around 2.9 million TCR beta CDR3 reads were obtained, against over 9 million per mother.

The sequence was obtained from a girl aged 2 to 10 in good health. Sample: blood. The gene calls are TRBV25-1 and TRBJ2-7; 7 nucleotides agree with TRBD2. The CDR3 loop is CAILAAWGEQYF. CDR3 DNA sequence: TGTGCCATCCTAGCGGCCTGGGGGGAGCAGTACTTC.